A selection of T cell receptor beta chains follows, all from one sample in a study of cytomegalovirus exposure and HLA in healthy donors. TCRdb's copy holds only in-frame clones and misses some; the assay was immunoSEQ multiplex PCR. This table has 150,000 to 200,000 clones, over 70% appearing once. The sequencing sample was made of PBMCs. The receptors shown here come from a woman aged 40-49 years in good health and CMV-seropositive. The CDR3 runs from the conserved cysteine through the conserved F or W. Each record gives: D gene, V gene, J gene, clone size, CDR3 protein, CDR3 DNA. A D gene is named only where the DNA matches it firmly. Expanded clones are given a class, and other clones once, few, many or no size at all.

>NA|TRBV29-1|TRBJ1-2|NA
CSVQFSSYGYTF
TGCAGCGTCCAGTTTTCCAGCTATGGCTACACCTTC
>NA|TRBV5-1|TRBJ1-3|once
CASSPQASSGNTIYF
TGCGCCAGCAGCCCCCAAGCGAGCTCTGGAAACACCATATATTTT
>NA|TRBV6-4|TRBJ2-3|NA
CASSETGTTDTQYF
TGTGCCAGCAGTGAAACAGGGACGACAGATACGCAGTATTTT
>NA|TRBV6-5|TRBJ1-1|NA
CASTDTQNTEAFF
TGTGCCAGCACCGACACCCAGAACACTGAAGCTTTCTTT
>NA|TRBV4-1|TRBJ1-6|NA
CASSYVLSGPGSDSPLHF
TGCGCCAGCAGCTATGTCCTGAGCGGCCCCGGTAGCGATTCACCCCTCCACTTT
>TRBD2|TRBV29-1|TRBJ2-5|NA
CSSGPGLDFETQYF
TGCAGCTCGGGGCCCGGACTAGATTTTGAGACCCAGTACTTC
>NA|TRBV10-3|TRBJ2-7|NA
CAISETAYEQYF
TGTGCCATCAGTGAAACAGCTTACGAGCAGTACTTC
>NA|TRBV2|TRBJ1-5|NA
CASRATWGGQPQHF
TGTGCCAGCAGGGCAACGTGGGGGGGGCAGCCCCAGCATTTT
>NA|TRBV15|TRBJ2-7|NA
CATSSVDSPYEQYF
TGTGCCACCAGCAGTGTCGATAGCCCCTACGAGCAGTACTTC
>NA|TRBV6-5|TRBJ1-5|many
CASRRARDSDQPQHF
TGTGCCAGCAGAAGGGCCCGGGACTCTGATCAGCCCCAGCATTTT
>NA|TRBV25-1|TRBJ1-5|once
CASSEFGVNQPQHF
TGTGCCAGCAGTGAATTCGGAGTCAATCAGCCCCAGCATTTT
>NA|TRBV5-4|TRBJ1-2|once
CASSPGGTYGYTF
TGTGCCAGCAGTCCGGGGGGGACCTATGGCTACACCTTC
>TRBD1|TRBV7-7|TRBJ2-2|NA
CASSNRGAANTGELFF
TGTGCCAGCAGCAACAGGGGAGCGGCGAACACCGGGGAGCTGTTTTTT
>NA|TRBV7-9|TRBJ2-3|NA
CASSLGDSGRHTDTQYF
TGTGCCAGCAGCTTAGGTGATAGCGGACGACACACAGATACGCAGTATTTT
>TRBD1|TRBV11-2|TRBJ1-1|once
CASSTLYPRDRGGGTEAFF
TGTGCCAGCAGCACATTATACCCCAGGGACAGGGGCGGGGGCACTGAAGCTTTCTTT
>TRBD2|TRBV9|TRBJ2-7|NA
CASSVDTSGGERTYEQYF
TGTGCCAGCAGCGTAGATACTAGCGGGGGGGAACGAACCTACGAGCAGTACTTC
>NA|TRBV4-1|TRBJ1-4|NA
CASSQDARKVF
TGCGCCAGCAGCCAAGATGCCAGGAAAGTTTTT
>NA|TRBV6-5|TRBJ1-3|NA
CASSSWTAGNTIYF
TGTGCCAGCAGTTCCTGGACAGCCGGAAACACCATATATTTT